This entry describes one TCR beta chain. The V and J ends lost 2 bases and 0 bases respectively, with 7 bases between them. The CDR3 is 14 residues long. Per the germline V gene, CDR1 is SGHAT and CDR2 is FQNNGV. The source of the sample is a study of shared clonotypes between healthy human individuals. Naivety among CD8 cells was defined by CD45RO negativity and positive CCR7 selection, thereby excluding terminally differentiated effector memory CD45RA+ cells. TCRdb's copy holds only in-frame clones and misses some; the assay was immunoSEQ multiplex PCR. The sample contains 550,000 to 750,000 clones, about 92% of which appear only once.

The source material was naive CD8+ T cells sorted from blood. The sequence derives from a man aged 25-45 years in good health. The genes are TRBV11-2 and TRBJ1-1; D remains ambiguous. CDR3 DNA: TGTGCCAGCAGCTTAACTTCTCTGAACACTGAAGCTTTCTTT. This sequence encodes CASSLTSLNTEAFF. Based on the CDR3 plus reference TRBV11-2 and TRBJ1-1, the full variable domain is EAGVAQSPRYKIIEKRQSVAFWCNPISGHATLYWYQQILGQGPKLLIQFQNNGVVDDSQLPKDRFSAERLKGVDSTLKIQPAKLEDSAVYLCASSLTSLNTEAFFGQGTRLTVV.